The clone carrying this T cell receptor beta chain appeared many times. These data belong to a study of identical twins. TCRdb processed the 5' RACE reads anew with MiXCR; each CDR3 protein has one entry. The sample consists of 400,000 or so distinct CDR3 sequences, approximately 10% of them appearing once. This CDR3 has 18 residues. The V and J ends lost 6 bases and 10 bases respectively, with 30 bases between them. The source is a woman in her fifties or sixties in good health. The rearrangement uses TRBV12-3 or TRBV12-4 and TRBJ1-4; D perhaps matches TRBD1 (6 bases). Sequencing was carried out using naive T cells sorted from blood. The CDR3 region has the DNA TGTGCCAGCAGCTCTCTCTCTGATAGGGGGACGACACTGAGAAAACTGTTTTTT. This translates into CASSSLSDRGTTLRKLFF.